The 3 T cell receptor beta chains reported below all come from one sample, sequenced in a study of CD8+CD57+ T cells in acquired aplastic anemia. Investigators profiled TCR beta VDJ and CDR3 from genomic DNA template. MiXCR was run by TCRdb on the reads, yielding one entry per CDR3 protein. The data hold some 170,000 distinct CDR3 sequences, with 65% to 75% observed a single time. Patients who underwent sequencing had shown CD8+CD57+ cell expansion by flow cytometry. Sequenced: sorted CD4+, CD8+, or CD8+CD57+ T cells (not recorded which) from PBMCs. These receptors originate from a human donor with aplastic anemia.

This clonotype has more than one count but fewer than ten. The rearrangement links TRBV15 to TRBJ2-1; 8 bases are shared with TRBD1. There are 14 residues in the CDR3. Germline CDR1 reads LNHNV; CDR2 reads YYDKDF (reference sequence). The trim removed 5 bases at V and 6 bases at J, leaving 6 bases unmatched. The CDR3 region is CATSPRTGSNEQFF. The CDR3 DNA sequence: TGTGCCACCAGCCCGCGGACAGGGAGCAATGAGCAGTTCTTC. Full variable domain (rest looked up from reference TRBV15 and TRBJ2-1): DAMVIQNPRYQVTQFGKPVTLSCSQTLNHNVMYWYQQKSSQAPKLLFHYYDKDFNNEADTPDNFQSRRPNTSFCFLDIRSPGLGDTAMYLCATSPRTGSNEQFFGPGTRLTVL.

This clonotype was observed a few times. This chain links TRBV20-1 with TRBJ2-7, with a tentative D call TRBD2 (6 bases). There are 16 residues in the CDR3. CDR1 and CDR2 (germline): DFQATT, SNEGSKA (reference sequence). V lost 6 bases and J 3 bases, leaving 24 bases between the germline ends. CDR3 bases: TGCAGTGCCCTGGACGTCCCCACCCGCGGGAACTACGAGCAGTACTTC. The encoded protein is CSALDVPTRGNYEQYF.

V usage is TRBV5-1 and J usage is TRBJ1-6, with a possible D match to TRBD1 (6 bases). V was pared by 0 bases and J by 13 bases, with 17 bases between. The germline V gene has CDR1 SGHRS and CDR2 YFSETQ. CDR3 size: 15 residues. The DNA for the CDR3 is TGCGCCAGCAGCTTGGACCTGGGGGCATCCTCTCCCCTCCACTTT. Its protein product is CASSLDLGASSPLHF.